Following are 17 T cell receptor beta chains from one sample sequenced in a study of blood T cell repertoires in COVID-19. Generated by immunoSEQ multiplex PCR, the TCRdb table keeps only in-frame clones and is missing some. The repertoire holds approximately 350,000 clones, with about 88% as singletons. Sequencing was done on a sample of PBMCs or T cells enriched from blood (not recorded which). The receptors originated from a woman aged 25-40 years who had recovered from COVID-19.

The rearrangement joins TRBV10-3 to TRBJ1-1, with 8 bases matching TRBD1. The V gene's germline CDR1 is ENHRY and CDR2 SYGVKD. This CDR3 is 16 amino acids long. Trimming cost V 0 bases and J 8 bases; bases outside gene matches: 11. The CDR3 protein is CAISESVGTGVSEAFF. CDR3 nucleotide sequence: TGTGCCATCAGTGAGTCTGTAGGGACAGGAGTCTCAGAAGCTTTCTTT.

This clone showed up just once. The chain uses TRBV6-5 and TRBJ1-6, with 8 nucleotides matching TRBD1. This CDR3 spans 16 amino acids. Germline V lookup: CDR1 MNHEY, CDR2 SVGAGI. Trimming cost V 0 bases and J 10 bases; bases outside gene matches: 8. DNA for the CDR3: TGTGCCAGCAGTTACTCGACGGGGACAGGTGACTCACCCCTCCACTTT. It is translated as CASSYSTGTGDSPLHF.

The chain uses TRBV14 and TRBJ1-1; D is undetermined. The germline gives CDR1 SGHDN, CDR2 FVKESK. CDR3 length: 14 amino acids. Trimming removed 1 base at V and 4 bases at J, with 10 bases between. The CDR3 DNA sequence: TGTGCCAGCAGCCAAGGCTACCTAGGCACTGAAGCTTTCTTT. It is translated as CASSQGYLGTEAFF.

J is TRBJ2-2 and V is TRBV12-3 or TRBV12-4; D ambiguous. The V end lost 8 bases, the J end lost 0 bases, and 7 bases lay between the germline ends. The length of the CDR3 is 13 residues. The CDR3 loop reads CASCGANTGELFF. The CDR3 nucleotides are TGTGCCAGCTGTGGAGCGAACACCGGGGAGCTGTTTTTT.

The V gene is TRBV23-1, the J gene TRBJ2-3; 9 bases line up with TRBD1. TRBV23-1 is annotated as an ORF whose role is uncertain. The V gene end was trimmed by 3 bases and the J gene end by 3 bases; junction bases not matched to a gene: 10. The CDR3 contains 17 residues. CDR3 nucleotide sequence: TGCGCCAGCAGTCAGTTAGAGGGACAGGGCGGGACAGATACGCAGTATTTT. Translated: CASSQLEGQGGTDTQYF.

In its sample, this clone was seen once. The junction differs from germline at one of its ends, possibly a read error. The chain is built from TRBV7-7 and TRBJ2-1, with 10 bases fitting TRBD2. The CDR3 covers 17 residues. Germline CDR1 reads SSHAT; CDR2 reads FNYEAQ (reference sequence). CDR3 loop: CASSRSASGSPYNEQFF. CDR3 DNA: TGTGCTAGCAGCCGCTCCGCTAGCGGGAGCCCCTACAATGAGCAGTTCTTC.

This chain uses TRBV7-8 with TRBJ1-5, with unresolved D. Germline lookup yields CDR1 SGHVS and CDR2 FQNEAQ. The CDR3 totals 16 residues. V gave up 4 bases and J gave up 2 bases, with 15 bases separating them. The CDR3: CASSSQLGEGNQPQHF. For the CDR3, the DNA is TGTGCCAGCAGCTCGCAACTCGGGGAAGGCAATCAGCCCCAGCATTTT. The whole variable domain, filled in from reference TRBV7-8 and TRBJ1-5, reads GAGVSQSPRYKVAKRGQDVALRCDPISGHVSLFWYQQALGQGPEFLTYFQNEAQLDKSGLPSDRFFAERPEGSVSTLKIQRTQQEDSAVYLCASSSQLGEGNQPQHFGDGTRLSIL.

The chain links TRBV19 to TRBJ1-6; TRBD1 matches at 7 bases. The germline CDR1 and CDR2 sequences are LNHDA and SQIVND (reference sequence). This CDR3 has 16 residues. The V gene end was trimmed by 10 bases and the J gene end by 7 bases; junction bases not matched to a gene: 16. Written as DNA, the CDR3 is TGTGCCACCAGGCGGGGGGACAGCTTCAAAAATTCACCCCTCCACTTT. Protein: CATRRGDSFKNSPLHF.

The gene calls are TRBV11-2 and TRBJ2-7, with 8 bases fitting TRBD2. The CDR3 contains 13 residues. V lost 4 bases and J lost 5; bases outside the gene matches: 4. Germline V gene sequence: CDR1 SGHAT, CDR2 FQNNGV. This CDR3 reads CASSSGLENEQYF. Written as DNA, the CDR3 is TGTGCCAGCAGCTCGGGACTAGAAAACGAGCAGTACTTC.

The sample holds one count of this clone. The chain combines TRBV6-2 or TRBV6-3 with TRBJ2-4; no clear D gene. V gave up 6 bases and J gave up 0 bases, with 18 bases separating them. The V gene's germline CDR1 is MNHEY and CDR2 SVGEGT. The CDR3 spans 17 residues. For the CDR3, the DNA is TGTGCCAGCAGCCCGCGGCTGCCTAACGTAGCCAAAAACATTCAGTACTTC. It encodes CASSPRLPNVAKNIQYF.

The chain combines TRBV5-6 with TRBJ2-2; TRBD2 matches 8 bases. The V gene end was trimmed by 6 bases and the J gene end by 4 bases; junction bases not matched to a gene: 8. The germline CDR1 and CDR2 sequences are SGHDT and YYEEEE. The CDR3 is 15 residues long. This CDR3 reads CASTPGSGSTGELFF. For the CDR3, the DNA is TGTGCCAGCACTCCGGGCAGCGGGAGCACCGGGGAGCTGTTTTTT.

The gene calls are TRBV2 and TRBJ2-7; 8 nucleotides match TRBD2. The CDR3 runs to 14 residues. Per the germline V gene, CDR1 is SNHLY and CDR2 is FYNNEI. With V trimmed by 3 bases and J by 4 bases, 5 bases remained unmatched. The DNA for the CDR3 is TGTGCCAGCAGTGACCGGGAGGGCCGGTACGAGCAGTACTTC. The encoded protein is CASSDREGRYEQYF.

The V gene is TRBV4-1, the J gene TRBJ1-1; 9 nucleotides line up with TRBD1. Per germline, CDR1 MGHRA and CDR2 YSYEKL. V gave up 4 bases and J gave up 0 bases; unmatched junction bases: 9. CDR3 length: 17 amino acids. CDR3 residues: CASSPGRTGEMNTEAFF. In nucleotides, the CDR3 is TGCGCCAGCAGCCCAGGAAGGACAGGGGAGATGAACACTGAAGCTTTCTTT.

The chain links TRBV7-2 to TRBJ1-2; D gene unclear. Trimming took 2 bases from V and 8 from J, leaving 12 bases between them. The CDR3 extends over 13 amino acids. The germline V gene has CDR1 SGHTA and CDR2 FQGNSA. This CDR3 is CASSLRRLRGYTF. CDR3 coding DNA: TGTGCCAGCAGCTTACGGCGGCTTAGGGGCTACACCTTC.

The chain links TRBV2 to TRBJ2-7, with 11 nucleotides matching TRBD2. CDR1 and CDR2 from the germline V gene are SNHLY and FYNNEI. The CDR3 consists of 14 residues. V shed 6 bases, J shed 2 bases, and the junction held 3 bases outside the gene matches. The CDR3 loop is CASSGTSGPYEQYF. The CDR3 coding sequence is TGTGCCAGCAGCGGGACTAGCGGACCCTACGAGCAGTACTTC.

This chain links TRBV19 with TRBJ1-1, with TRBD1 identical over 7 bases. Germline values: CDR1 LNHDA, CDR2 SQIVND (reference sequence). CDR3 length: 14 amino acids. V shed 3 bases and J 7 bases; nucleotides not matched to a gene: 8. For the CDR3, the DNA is TGTGCCAGTAGTATCTCCGGGACAGACCTTGAAGCTTTCTTT. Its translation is CASSISGTDLEAFF.

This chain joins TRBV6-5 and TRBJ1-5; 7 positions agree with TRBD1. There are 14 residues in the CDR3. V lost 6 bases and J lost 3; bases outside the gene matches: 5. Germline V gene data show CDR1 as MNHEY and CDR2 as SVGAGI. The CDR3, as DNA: TGTGCCAGCAGCGCACAGGGGTACAATCAGCCCCAGCATTTT. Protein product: CASSAQGYNQPQHF.